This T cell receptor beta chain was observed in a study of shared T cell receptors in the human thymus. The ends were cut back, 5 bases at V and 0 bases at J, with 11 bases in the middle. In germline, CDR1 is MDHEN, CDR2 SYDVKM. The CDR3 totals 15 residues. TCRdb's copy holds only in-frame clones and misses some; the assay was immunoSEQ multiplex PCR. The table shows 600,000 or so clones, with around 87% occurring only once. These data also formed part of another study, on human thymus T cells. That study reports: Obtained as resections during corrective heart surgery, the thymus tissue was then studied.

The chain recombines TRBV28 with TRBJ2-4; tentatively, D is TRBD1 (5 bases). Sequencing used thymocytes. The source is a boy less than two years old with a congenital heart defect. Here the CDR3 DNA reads TGTGCCAGCAGTCCGACAGTTCTAGCCAAAAACATTCAGTACTTC. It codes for CASSPTVLAKNIQYF.